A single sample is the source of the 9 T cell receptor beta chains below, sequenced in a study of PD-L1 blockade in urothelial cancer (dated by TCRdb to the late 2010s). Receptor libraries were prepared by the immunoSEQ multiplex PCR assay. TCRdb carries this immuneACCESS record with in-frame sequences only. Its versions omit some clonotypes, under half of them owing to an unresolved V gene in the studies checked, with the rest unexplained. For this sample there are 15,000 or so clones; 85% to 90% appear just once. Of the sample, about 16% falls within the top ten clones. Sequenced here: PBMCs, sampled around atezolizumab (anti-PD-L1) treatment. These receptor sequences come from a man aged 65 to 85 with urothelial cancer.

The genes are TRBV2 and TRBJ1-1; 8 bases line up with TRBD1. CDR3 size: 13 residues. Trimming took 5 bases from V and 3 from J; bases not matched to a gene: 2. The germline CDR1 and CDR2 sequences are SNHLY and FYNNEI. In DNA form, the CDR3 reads TGTGCCAGCAGTTTGGGACAGGACACTGAAGCTTTCTTT. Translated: CASSLGQDTEAFF. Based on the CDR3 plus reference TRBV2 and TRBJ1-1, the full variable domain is EPEVTQTPSHQVTQMGQEVILRCVPISNHLYFYWYRQILGQKVEFLVSFYNNEISEKSEIFDDQFSVERPDGSNFTLKIRSTKLEDSAMYFCASSLGQDTEAFFGQGTRLTVV.

Written as DNA, the CDR3 is TGCGCCAGCAACCCGGAGGAGGGCAGCAGCTCCTACGAGCAGTACTTC. The encoded protein is CASNPEEGSSSYEQYF. The V gene is TRBV23-1, the J gene TRBJ2-7; TRBD2 might be the D (6 bases). TRBV23-1 has ORF status, its function being uncertain. The V end was cut by 7 bases, the J end by 0 bases, with 19 bases between. CDR3 length equals 16 residues.

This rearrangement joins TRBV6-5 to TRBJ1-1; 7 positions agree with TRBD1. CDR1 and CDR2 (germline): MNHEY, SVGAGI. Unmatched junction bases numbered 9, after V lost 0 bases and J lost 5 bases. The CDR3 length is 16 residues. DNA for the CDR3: TGTGCCAGCAGTTACTCATATCAGGGGGGTGGAACTGAAGCTTTCTTT. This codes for CASSYSYQGGGTEAFF.

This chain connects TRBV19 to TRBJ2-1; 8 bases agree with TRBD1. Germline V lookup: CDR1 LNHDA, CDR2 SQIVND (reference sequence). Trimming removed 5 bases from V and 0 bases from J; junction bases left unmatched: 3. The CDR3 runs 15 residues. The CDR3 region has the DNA TGTGCCAGTAGTCCACAGGGGGGCTCCTACAATGAGCAGTTCTTC. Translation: CASSPQGGSYNEQFF.

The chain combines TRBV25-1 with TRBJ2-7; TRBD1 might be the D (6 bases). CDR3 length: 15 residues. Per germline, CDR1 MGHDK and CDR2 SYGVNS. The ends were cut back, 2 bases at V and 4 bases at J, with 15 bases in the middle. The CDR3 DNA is TGTGCCAGCAGTGAAGCCGAGAAGGACAGTTACGAGCAGTACTTC. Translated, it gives CASSEAEKDSYEQYF.

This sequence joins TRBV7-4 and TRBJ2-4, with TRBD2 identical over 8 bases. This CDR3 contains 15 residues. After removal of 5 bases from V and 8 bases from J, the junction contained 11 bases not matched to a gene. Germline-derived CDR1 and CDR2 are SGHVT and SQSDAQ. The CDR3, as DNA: TGTGCCAGCAGCCCCCGGGGCGGGGGGAGAGACATTCAGTACTTC. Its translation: CASSPRGGGRDIQYF.

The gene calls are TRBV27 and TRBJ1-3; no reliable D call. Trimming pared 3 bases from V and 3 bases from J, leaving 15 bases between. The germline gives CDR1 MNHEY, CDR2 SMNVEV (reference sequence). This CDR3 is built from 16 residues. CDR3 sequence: CASSFPSGHFGNTIYF. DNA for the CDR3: TGTGCCAGCAGTTTCCCCAGCGGGCACTTTGGAAACACCATATATTTT.

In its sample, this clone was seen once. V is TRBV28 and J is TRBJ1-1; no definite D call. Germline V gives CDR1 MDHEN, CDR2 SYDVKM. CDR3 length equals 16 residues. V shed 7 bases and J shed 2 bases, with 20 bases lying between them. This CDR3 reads CASNIRILGVNTEAFF. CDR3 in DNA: TGTGCCAGCAACATCAGAATTTTGGGCGTTAACACTGAAGCTTTCTTT.

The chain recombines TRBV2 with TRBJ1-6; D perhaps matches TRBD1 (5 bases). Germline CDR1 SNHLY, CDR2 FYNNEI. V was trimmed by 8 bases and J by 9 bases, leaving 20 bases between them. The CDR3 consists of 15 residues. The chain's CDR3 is CASVLGRGGGSPLHF. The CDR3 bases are TGTGCCAGCGTTTTGGGGAGGGGAGGAGGTTCACCCCTCCACTTT.